These 11 T cell receptor beta chains were all obtained from the same sample, sequenced in a study of T cells after yellow fever vaccination (dated by TCRdb to the late 2010s). What this sample's treatment or condition label stands for: live attenuated yellow fever vaccine strain. The library was produced with 5' RACE. TCRdb names Illumina HiSeq 2500 as the instrument used. TCRdb trimmed the raw reads at Q25, called clones with MiXCR and kept productive beta chains. Every distinct CDR3 protein forms one entry, paired with its most common genes and DNA. This sample is represented by some 300,000 distinct CDR3 sequences; roughly 8.3% of them were singletons. Jointly, the top ten make up 15% to 20% of the sample. The specimen was PBMCs, collected around 45 days after the first yellow fever vaccination. The source is a man aged 18 to 35 who received the YFV17D yellow fever vaccine.

The chain is built from TRBV18 and TRBJ1-2, with 8 positions matching TRBD1. The germline V gene encodes CDR1 KGHSH and CDR2 LQKENI. V dropped 2 bases and J dropped 5; count of bases not matched to a gene: 13. The CDR3 spans 17 residues. This chain's CDR3 is CASSPFAGGPDGYGYTF. CDR3 DNA: TGTGCCAGCTCACCATTCGCAGGGGGCCCGGATGGGTATGGCTACACCTTC. The full variable domain, with the rest looked up from reference TRBV18 and TRBJ1-2, is NAGVMQNPRHLVRRRGQEARLRCSPMKGHSHVYWYRQLPEEGLKFMVYLQKENIIDESGMPKERFSAEFPKEGPSILRIQQVVRGDSAAYFCASSPFAGGPDGYGYTFGSGTRLTVV.

This clonotype showed up just a few times. The chain combines TRBV21-1 with TRBJ1-2. TRBV21-1 is marked as a pseudogene. The CDR3 totals 13 residues. CDR3 region: CASSCVRTYGYTF. CDR3 bases: TGTGCCAGCAGCTGCGTTAGGACGTATGGCTACACCTTC.

At least ten counts were recorded for this clonotype. The chain combines TRBV4-3 with TRBJ2-3; D not certain. V was clipped by 2 bases and J by 4 bases, with 10 bases between them. The CDR3 is 14 residues long. Per the germline V gene, CDR1 is LGHNA and CDR2 is YSLEER. The DNA for the CDR3 is TGCGCCAGCAGCCAACCCGGTAGGCCAGATACGCAGTATTTT. Its protein is CASSQPGRPDTQYF.

This clonotype was counted only a few times. The chain employs TRBV28 and TRBJ1-2; D uncertain. V shed 7 bases and J shed 4 bases, with 4 bases lying between them. The CDR3 totals 10 residues. Germline values: CDR1 MDHEN, CDR2 SYDVKM. For the CDR3, the DNA is TGTGCCAGCACCGCCTATGGCTACACCTTC. Encoded protein: CASTAYGYTF.

There are a few counts of this clonotype. The chain recombines TRBV9 with TRBJ2-3; the D gene is possibly TRBD1 (5 bases). CDR1 and CDR2 (germline): SGDLS, YYNGEE. V was pared by 0 bases and J by 8 bases, with 13 bases between. CDR3 length: 14 residues. The CDR3 region has the DNA TGTGCCAGCAGCGTAGGAGAAGGGGTAGCTACGCAGTATTTT. Its translation is CASSVGEGVATQYF.

J is TRBJ1-1 and V is TRBV5-1, with D hard to call. V gave up 0 bases and J gave up 4 bases, with 10 bases separating them. Per germline, CDR1 SGHRS and CDR2 YFSETQ. The CDR3 extends over 14 amino acids. The CDR3 loop is CASSLDVYGTEAFF. The CDR3 coding sequence is TGCGCCAGCAGCTTGGACGTGTATGGCACTGAAGCTTTCTTT. Complete variable domain (other parts from reference TRBV5-1 and TRBJ1-1): KAGVTQTPRYLIKTRGQQVTLSCSPISGHRSVSWYQQTPGQGLQFLFEYFSETQRNKGNFPGRFSGRQFSNSRSEMNVSTLELGDSALYLCASSLDVYGTEAFFGQGTRLTVV.

V is TRBV28 and J is TRBJ1-5, with 7 bases that match TRBD1. This CDR3 comprises 16 residues. With 7 bases clipped from V and 0 bases from J, the junction kept 9 bases outside the gene matches. Germline V gene data show CDR1 as MDHEN and CDR2 as SYDVKM. The CDR3 loop reads CASTPGGYYSNQPQHF. The CDR3 DNA reads TGTGCCAGCACCCCAGGGGGATATTATAGCAATCAGCCCCAGCATTTT. Full variable domain (missing parts from reference TRBV28 and TRBJ1-5): DVKVTQSSRYLVKRTGEKVFLECVQDMDHENMFWYRQDPGLGLRLIYFSYDVKMKEKGDIPEGYSVSREKKERFSLILESASTNQTSMYLCASTPGGYYSNQPQHFGDGTRLSIL.

This clonotype came up a few times. This CDR3 reads CASSREGGIVYEQYF. CDR3 nucleotides: TGTGCCAGCTCCCGAGAGGGGGGGATCGTCTACGAGCAGTACTTC. V usage is TRBV18 and J usage is TRBJ2-7; tentatively, D is TRBD2 (7 bases). V shed 6 bases and J shed 3 bases, with 18 bases lying between them. The CDR3 loop spans 15 amino acids. Germline V gene data show CDR1 as KGHSH and CDR2 as LQKENI.

This clonotype was seen a few times. The chain employs TRBV20-1 and TRBJ2-1; 12 nucleotides agree with TRBD2. After removal of 5 bases from V and 3 bases from J, the junction contained 5 bases not matched to a gene. CDR1 is DFQATT, CDR2 SNEGSKA, per germline (reference sequence). The CDR3 is 15 amino acids. The CDR3 coding sequence is TGCAGTGCTTCGCGGACTAGCGGGGTCTACAATGAGCAGTTCTTC. As protein: CSASRTSGVYNEQFF.

A few counts support this clonotype. The V and J genes are TRBV10-3 and TRBJ1-1, with TRBD1 matching over 8 bases. The germline gives CDR1 ENHRY, CDR2 SYGVKD. This CDR3 is 16 amino acids long. J was trimmed by 2 bases and V by 3 bases; bases with no gene match: 8. In nucleotides, the CDR3 is TGTGCCATCAGTGATCCCCCGGACAGGGCCAACACTGAAGCTTTCTTT. Translated, it gives CAISDPPDRANTEAFF.

This clonotype turned up a few times. This chain connects TRBV7-2 to TRBJ2-5; TRBD1 or TRBD2 may be the D gene (5 bases each). Germline V gene lookup returns CDR1 SGHTA and CDR2 FQGNSA. The V end lost 5 bases, the J end lost 2 bases, and 12 bases lay between the germline ends. This CDR3 spans 14 amino acids. CDR3: CASSHRGRQETQYF. The CDR3 coding sequence is TGTGCCAGCAGCCACCGGGGCAGGCAAGAGACCCAGTACTTC.